Presented here are 2 T cell receptor beta chains from one specimen sequenced in a study of CD8+ T cells in alopecia areata. Treatment given: oral pan-JAK inhibitor, 5-10 mg twice daily. RNA was isolated and reverse transcribed to cDNA, the sequencing template. The data were produced by immunoSEQ multiplex PCR, yet TCRdb's version contains in-frame clones alone and is incomplete. This table has about 200,000 clones, roughly 60% appearing once. This sample comprised CD4+ T cells sorted from blood, obtained at week 24, from a patient treated with tofacitinib. These TCRs come from a human donor with alopecia areata.

The chain carries TRBV7-9 and TRBJ2-7; D is uncertain. This CDR3 is built from 10 residues. Germline CDR1 is SEHNR and CDR2 is FQNEAQ (reference sequence). V was cut by 3 bases and J by 6 bases, with 3 bases left in between. The CDR3 DNA is TGTGCCAGCAGCTTCGTCGAGCAGTACTTC. Its translation: CASSFVEQYF.

The chain is built from TRBV12-5 and TRBJ1-5; 9 positions agree with TRBD1. Germline lookup yields CDR1 LGHNT and CDR2 FRNRAP. V gave up 7 bases and J gave up 4 bases; unmatched junction bases: 5. This CDR3 is built from 14 residues. The CDR3 is CASDSDRGNQPQHF. The CDR3 nucleotides are TGTGCTAGTGACTCTGACAGGGGGAATCAGCCCCAGCATTTT. The complete variable domain, with remaining parts taken from reference TRBV12-5 and TRBJ1-5, reads DARVTQTPRHKVTEMGQEVTMRCQPILGHNTVFWYRQTMMQGLELLAYFRNRAPLDDSGMPKDRFSAEMPDATLATLKIQPSEPRDSAVYFCASDSDRGNQPQHFGDGTRLSIL.